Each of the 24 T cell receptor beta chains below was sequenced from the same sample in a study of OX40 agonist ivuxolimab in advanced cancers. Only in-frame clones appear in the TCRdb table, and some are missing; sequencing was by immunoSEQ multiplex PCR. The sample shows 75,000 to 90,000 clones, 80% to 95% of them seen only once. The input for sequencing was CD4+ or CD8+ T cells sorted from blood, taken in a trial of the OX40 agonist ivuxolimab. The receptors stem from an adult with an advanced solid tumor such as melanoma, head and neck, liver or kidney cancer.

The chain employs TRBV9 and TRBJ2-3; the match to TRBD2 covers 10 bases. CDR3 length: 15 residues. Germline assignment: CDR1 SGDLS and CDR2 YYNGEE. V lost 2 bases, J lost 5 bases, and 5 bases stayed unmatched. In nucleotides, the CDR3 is TGTGCCAGCAGCGTCACTAGCGGGAACCGAGATACGCAGTATTTT. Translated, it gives CASSVTSGNRDTQYF.

The CDR3 DNA sequence: TGCGCCAGCAGCTGGGGGACAGGGACTAACACTGAAGCTTTCTTT. Amino acids: CASSWGTGTNTEAFF. The chain employs TRBV5-1 and TRBJ1-1; 9 bases agree with TRBD1. Germline values: CDR1 SGHRS, CDR2 YFSETQ. This CDR3 comprises 15 residues. The V and J ends lost 3 bases and 2 bases, in that order; junction bases with no gene match: 5.

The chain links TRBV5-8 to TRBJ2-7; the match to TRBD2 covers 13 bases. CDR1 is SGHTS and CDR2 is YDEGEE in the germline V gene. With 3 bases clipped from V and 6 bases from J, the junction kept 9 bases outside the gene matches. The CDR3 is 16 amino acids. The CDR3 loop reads CASSWGTSGNLGEQYF. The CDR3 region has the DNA TGTGCCAGCAGCTGGGGGACTAGCGGGAATTTGGGCGAGCAGTACTTC.

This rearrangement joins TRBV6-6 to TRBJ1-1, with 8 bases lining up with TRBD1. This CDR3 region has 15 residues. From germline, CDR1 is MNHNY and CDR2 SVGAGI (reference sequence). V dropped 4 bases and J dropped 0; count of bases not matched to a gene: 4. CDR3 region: CASSSTGALNTEAFF. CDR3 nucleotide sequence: TGTGCCAGCAGTTCGACAGGGGCGCTGAACACTGAAGCTTTCTTT.

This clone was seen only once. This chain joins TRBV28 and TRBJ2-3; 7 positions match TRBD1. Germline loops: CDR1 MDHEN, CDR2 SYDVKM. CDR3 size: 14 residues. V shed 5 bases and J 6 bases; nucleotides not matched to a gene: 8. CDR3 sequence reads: CASSPHDRADTQYF. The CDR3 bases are TGTGCCAGCAGTCCTCACGACAGGGCGGATACGCAGTATTTT.

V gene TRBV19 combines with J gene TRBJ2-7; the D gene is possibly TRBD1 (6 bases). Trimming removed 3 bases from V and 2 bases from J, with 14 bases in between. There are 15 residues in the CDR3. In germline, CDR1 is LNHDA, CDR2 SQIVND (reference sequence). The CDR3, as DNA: TGTGCCAGTAGTATCCAACAGGGACCCACCTACGAGCAGTACTTC. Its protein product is CASSIQQGPTYEQYF.

For the CDR3, the DNA is TGTGCCAGCACCCGCGGGGGCCGCCAACATATGACCGGGACTAGCCGAAGCCAATGGTACGAGCAGTACTTC. It is translated as CASTRGGRQHMTGTSRSQWYEQYF. The V call is TRBV21-1, the J call TRBJ2-5; the table names TRBD2, a call not compared with the DNA. TRBJ2-7 matches the DNA end more closely, so the J call is doubtful. TRBV21-1 has pseudogene status. The CDR3 extends over 24 amino acids.

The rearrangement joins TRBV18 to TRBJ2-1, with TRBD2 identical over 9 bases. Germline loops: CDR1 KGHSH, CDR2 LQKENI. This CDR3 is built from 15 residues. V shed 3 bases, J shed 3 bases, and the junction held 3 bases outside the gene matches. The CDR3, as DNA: TGTGCCAGCTCACCGACTAGCGGACTCTACAATGAGCAGTTCTTC. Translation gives CASSPTSGLYNEQFF.

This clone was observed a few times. CDR3 DNA sequence: TGTGCCAGCAGGCCCGGGACAGGGAACACTGAAGCTTTCTTT. Its translation: CASRPGTGNTEAFF. The chain links TRBV6-5 to TRBJ1-1; 8 nucleotides agree with TRBD1. The V gene end was trimmed by 6 bases and the J gene end by 1 base; junction bases not matched to a gene: 4. CDR3 length: 14 residues. The germline gives CDR1 MNHEY, CDR2 SVGAGI.

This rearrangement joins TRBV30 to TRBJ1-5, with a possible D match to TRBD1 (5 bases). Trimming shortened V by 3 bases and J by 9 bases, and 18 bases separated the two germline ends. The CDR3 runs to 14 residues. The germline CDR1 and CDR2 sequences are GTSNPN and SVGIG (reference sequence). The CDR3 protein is CAWRAGGGFTPQHF. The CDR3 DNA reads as TGTGCCTGGAGGGCGGGGGGGGGTTTTACGCCCCAGCATTTT. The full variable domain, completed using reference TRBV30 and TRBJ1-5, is SQTIHQWPATLVQPVGSPLSLECTVEGTSNPNLYWYRQAAGRGLQLLFYSVGIGQISSEVPQNLSASRPQDRQFILSSKKLLLSDSGFYLCAWRAGGGFTPQHFGDGTRLSIL.

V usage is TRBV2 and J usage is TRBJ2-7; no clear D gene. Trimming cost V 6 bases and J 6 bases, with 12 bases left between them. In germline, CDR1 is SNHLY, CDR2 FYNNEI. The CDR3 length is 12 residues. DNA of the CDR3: TGTGCCAGCAGCCAAAGACCAAGCGAGCAGTACTTC. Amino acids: CASSQRPSEQYF.

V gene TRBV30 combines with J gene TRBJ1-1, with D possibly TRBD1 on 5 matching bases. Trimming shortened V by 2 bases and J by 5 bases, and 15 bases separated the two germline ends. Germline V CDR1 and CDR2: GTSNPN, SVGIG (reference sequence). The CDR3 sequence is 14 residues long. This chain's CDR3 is CAWSIAGRGTEAFF. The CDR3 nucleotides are TGTGCCTGGAGTATAGCAGGCCGGGGGACTGAAGCTTTCTTT.

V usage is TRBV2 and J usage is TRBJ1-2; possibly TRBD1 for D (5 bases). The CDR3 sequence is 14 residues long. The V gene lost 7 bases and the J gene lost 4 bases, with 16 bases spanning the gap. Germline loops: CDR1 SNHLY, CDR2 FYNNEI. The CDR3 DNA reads TGTGCCAGCACCACGGGACGGACACTCTATGGCTACACCTTC. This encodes CASTTGRTLYGYTF.

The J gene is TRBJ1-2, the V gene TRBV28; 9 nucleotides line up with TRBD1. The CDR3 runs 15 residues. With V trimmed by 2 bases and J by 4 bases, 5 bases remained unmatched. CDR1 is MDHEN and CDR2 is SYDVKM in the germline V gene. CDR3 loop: CASSLTAGQGYGYTF. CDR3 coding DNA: TGTGCCAGCAGTTTAACCGCGGGACAGGGCTATGGCTACACCTTC.

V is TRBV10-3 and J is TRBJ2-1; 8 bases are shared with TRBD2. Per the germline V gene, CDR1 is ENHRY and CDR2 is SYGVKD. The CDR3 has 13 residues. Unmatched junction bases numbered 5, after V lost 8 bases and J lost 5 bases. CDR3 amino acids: CAIGTSGDNEQFF. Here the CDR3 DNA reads TGTGCCATCGGGACTAGTGGGGACAATGAGCAGTTCTTC.

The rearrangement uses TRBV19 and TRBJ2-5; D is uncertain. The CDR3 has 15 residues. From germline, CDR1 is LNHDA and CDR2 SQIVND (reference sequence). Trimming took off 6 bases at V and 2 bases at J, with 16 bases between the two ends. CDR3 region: CASRGGKTRQETQYF. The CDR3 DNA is TGTGCCAGTAGGGGCGGCAAGACCCGACAAGAGACCCAGTACTTC.

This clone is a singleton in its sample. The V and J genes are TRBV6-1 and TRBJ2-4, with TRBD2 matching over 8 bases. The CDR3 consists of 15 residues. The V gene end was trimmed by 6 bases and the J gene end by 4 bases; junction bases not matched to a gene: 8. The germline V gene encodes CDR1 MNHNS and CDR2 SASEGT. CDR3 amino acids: CASRDNSGGKNIQYF. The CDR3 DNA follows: TGTGCCAGCAGGGACAACTCGGGAGGGAAAAACATTCAGTACTTC.

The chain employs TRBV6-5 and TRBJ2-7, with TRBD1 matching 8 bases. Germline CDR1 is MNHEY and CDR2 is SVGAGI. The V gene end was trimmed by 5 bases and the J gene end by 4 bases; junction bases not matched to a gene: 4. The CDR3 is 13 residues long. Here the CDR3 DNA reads TGTGCCAGCAGTGAACGACAGGGGTACGAGCAGTACTTC. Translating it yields CASSERQGYEQYF.

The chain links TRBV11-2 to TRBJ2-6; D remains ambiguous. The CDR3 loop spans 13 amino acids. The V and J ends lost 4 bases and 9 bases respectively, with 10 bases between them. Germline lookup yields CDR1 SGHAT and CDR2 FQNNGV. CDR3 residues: CASSWALNNVLTF. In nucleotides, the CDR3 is TGTGCCAGCAGCTGGGCCCTAAACAACGTCCTGACTTTC.

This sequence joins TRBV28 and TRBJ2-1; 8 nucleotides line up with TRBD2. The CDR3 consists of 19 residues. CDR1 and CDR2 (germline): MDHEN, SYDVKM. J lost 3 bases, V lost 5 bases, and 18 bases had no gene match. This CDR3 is CASSPSGSGKEGIYNEQFF. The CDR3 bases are TGTGCCAGCAGTCCCTCGGGTAGCGGGAAGGAGGGGATCTACAATGAGCAGTTCTTC.

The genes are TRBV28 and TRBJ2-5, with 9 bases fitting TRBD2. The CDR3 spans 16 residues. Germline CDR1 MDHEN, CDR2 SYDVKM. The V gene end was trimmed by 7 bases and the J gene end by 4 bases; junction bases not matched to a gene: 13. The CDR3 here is CASKKGGGRVSETQYF. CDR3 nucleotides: TGTGCCAGCAAAAAAGGAGGCGGGAGGGTTTCAGAGACCCAGTACTTC.

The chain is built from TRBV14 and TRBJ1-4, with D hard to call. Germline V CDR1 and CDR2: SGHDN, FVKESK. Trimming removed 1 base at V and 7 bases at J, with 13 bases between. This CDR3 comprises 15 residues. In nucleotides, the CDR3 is TGTGCCAGCAGCCAAGGTATTACCGCATCTGAAAAACTGTTTTTT. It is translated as CASSQGITASEKLFF.

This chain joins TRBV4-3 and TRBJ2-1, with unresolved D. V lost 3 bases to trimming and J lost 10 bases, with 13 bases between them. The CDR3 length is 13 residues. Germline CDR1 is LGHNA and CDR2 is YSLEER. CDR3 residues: CASSHQNLEEQFF. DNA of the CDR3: TGCGCCAGCAGCCATCAAAATTTAGAGGAGCAGTTCTTC.

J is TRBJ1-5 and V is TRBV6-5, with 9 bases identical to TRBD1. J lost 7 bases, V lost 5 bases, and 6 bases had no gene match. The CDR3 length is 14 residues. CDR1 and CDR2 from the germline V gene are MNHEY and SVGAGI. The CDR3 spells CASSRGQGQQPQHF. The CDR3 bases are TGTGCCAGCAGTCGTGGACAGGGGCAACAGCCCCAGCATTTT.